These 27 T cell receptor beta chains share one sample of origin, sequenced in a study of T cell repertoires in cytomegalovirus infection. These receptors' targets are unknown. One entry per CDR3 protein results from TCRdb running MiXCR on the reads. The repertoire holds 700,000 to 900,000 distinct CDR3 sequences, with almost 30% as singletons. The material was cultured CD8+ T cells from PBMCs, obtained from culture after CMV antigen stimulation. The receptor set was obtained from a human donor in good health (CMV status not recorded). Some clones in this sample may be carry-over from other donors' samples.

The rearrangement joins TRBV6-1 to TRBJ2-1; D remains ambiguous. CDR1 is MNHNS and CDR2 is SASEGT in the germline V gene. Trimming took off 5 bases at V and 3 bases at J, with 17 bases between the two ends. CDR3 length equals 16 residues. The CDR3 nucleotides are TGTGCCAGCAGTCCTGACCCAGGACCGTTCTACAATGAGCAGTTCTTC. This codes for CASSPDPGPFYNEQFF.

The chain has TRBV11-2 and TRBJ2-7, with 9 nucleotides matching TRBD1. The V gene end was trimmed by 2 bases and the J gene end by 0 bases; junction bases not matched to a gene: 11. The CDR3 spans 18 residues. CDR1 SGHAT and CDR2 FQNNGV come from the germline V gene. For the CDR3, the DNA is TGTGCCAGCAGCTTACTTCTGGGACAGGGAAGGAACTCCTACGAGCAGTACTTC. Amino acid sequence: CASSLLLGQGRNSYEQYF.

This chain links TRBV13 with TRBJ2-7, with 9 bases aligning to TRBD1. The CDR3 covers 16 residues. Unmatched junction bases numbered 8, after V lost 1 base and J lost 4 bases. Germline lookup yields CDR1 PRHDT and CDR2 FYEKMQ (reference sequence). The CDR3 here is CASSLDGDRAFYEQYF. CDR3 DNA: TGTGCCAGCAGCTTAGATGGGGACAGGGCCTTTTACGAGCAGTACTTC.

This rearrangement joins TRBV12-3 or TRBV12-4 to TRBJ2-7; D remains unclear. This CDR3 contains 14 residues. The ends were cut back, 4 bases at V and 7 bases at J, with 17 bases in the middle. The CDR3 nucleotides are TGTGCCAGCAGTTCCGAGACACCGCCTTGGGAGCAGTACTTC. Translation: CASSSETPPWEQYF.

This clonotype was seen ten or more times. This chain uses TRBV7-9 with TRBJ1-5; 7 nucleotides match TRBD1. Looked up from germline, CDR1 is SEHNR and CDR2 is FQNEAQ (reference sequence). This CDR3 has 15 residues. The junction had 5 bases not matched to a gene; V was cut back by 1 base and J by 5 bases. CDR3 bases: TGTGCCAGCAGCTTAGAGGCCGACAGGGATCAGCCCCAGCATTTT. Translated, it gives CASSLEADRDQPQHF.

The table lists this clonotype with a few counts. The gene calls are TRBV27 and TRBJ2-2; 10 bases fit TRBD2. From germline, CDR1 is MNHEY and CDR2 SMNVEV (reference sequence). The length of the CDR3 is 16 residues. Trimming took 6 bases from V and 2 from J; bases not matched to a gene: 6. CDR3 amino acids: CASRSASGGNTGELFF. Written as DNA, the CDR3 is TGTGCCAGCAGATCTGCTAGCGGGGGAAACACCGGGGAGCTGTTTTTT.

This clonotype has at least ten counts. The CDR3 is CASSFLEGRGPEAFF. CDR3 sequence (DNA): TGTGCCAGCAGCTTCCTCGAGGGGAGGGGGCCTGAAGCTTTCTTT. The chain carries TRBV7-2 and TRBJ1-1; 7 bases are a match to TRBD1. V lost 3 bases to trimming and J lost 6 bases; unmatched junction nucleotides: 10. CDR3 length: 15 residues. From germline, CDR1 is SGHTA and CDR2 FQGNSA.

This clonotype was found many times. The chain joins TRBV12-3 or TRBV12-4 to TRBJ2-3; D is possibly TRBD1 or TRBD2 (6 bases each). CDR3 size: 13 residues. V was pared by 11 bases and J by 2 bases, with 14 bases between. CDR3 loop: CASQGGNTDTQYF. The DNA of the CDR3 is TGTGCCTCCCAAGGGGGGAACACAGATACGCAGTATTTT.

The V gene is TRBV20-1, the J gene TRBJ2-1; TRBD2 might be the D (6 bases). The V end lost 0 bases, the J end lost 3 bases, and 18 bases lay between the germline ends. The CDR3 runs to 17 residues. CDR1 and CDR2 from the germline V gene are DFQATT and SNEGSKA (reference sequence). As DNA, the CDR3 is TGCAGTGCTAGAGAGGGGGGTGTAGGGGCGAGCTACAATGAGCAGTTCTTC. This codes for CSAREGGVGASYNEQFF.

The J gene is TRBJ1-1, the V gene TRBV12-3 or TRBV12-4, with TRBD1 as a possible D gene (6 bases). Trimming cost V 5 bases and J 1 base, with 20 bases left between them. The CDR3 is 17 residues long. In nucleotides, the CDR3 is TGTGCCAGCAGTCCAAGGCGGGGGGCTCAGAGGAACACTGAAGCTTTCTTT. It specifies CASSPRRGAQRNTEAFF.

This clonotype came up a few times. The V and J genes are TRBV19 and TRBJ1-1, with TRBD1 matching over 9 bases. V was pared by 9 bases and J by 5 bases, with 7 bases of the junction left unmatched. The CDR3 runs 13 residues. The germline CDR1 and CDR2 sequences are LNHDA and SQIVND (reference sequence). The CDR3 loop is CASGNRGPTEAFF. The CDR3 DNA sequence: TGTGCCAGCGGTAACAGGGGGCCTACTGAAGCTTTCTTT.

This clonotype showed up just a few times. This chain links TRBV7-8 with TRBJ2-2, with TRBD1 as a possible D gene (5 bases). The germline gives CDR1 SGHVS, CDR2 FQNEAQ. V lost 5 bases and J 6 bases, leaving 10 bases between the germline ends. The CDR3 spans 13 residues. CDR3 region: CASSGRAAGELFF. The CDR3 nucleotides read TGTGCCAGCAGCGGCAGGGCGGCCGGGGAGCTGTTTTTT.

The chain recombines TRBV5-8 with TRBJ2-1, with no clear D. CDR1 is SGHTS and CDR2 is YDEGEE in the germline V gene. V lost 0 bases to trimming and J lost 7 bases, with 26 bases between them. There are 19 residues in the CDR3. CDR3 in amino acids: CASSLGRVRRKPWQNEQFF. In DNA, the CDR3 is TGTGCCAGCAGCTTGGGACGGGTTCGACGCAAGCCCTGGCAAAATGAGCAGTTCTTC.

The sample holds a few counts of this clonotype. The chain has TRBV5-6 and TRBJ2-1; TRBD2 is a possible D gene (5 bases). Trimming removed 4 bases from V and 3 bases from J, with 17 bases in between. This CDR3 is 16 amino acids long. Germline V gives CDR1 SGHDT, CDR2 YYEEEE. The CDR3 loop is CASSRYPGIGYNEQFF. The CDR3 DNA follows: TGTGCCAGCAGCAGGTACCCGGGGATCGGCTACAATGAGCAGTTCTTC.

In this sample, this clonotype turned up a few times. The chain couples TRBV7-2 to TRBJ2-2; 9 bases align to TRBD2. Germline CDR1 reads SGHTA; CDR2 reads FQGNSA. Trimming cost V 5 bases and J 1 base; bases outside gene matches: 11. The CDR3 spans 18 residues. DNA of the CDR3: TGTGCCAGCAGCCCCCTCGGCGGGGGGGGGGTGAACACCGGGGAGCTGTTTTTT. This translates into CASSPLGGGGVNTGELFF. Drawing the rest from reference TRBV7-2 and TRBJ2-2, the complete variable domain is GAGVSQSPSNKVTEKGKDVELRCDPISGHTALYWYRQSLGQGLEFLIYFQGNSAPDKSGLPSDRFSAERTGGSVSTLTIQRTQQEDSAVYLCASSPLGGGGVNTGELFFGEGSRLTVL.

V is TRBV27 and J is TRBJ2-7, with a tentative D call TRBD1 (6 bases). Trimming shortened V by 5 bases and J by 2 bases, and 13 bases separated the two germline ends. Per the germline V gene, CDR1 is MNHEY and CDR2 is SMNVEV (reference sequence). The CDR3 runs to 14 residues. Here the CDR3 reads CASSGTGLTYEQYF. The CDR3 nucleotides are TGTGCCAGCAGTGGTACAGGGTTAACCTACGAGCAGTACTTC.

This CDR3 reads CASSPGGPRAQYF. In DNA, the CDR3 is TGTGCCAGCAGTCCCGGGGGGCCCAGGGCCCAGTACTTC. The chain carries TRBV6-5 and TRBJ2-5; TRBD2 might be the D (7 bases). Looked up from germline, CDR1 is MNHEY and CDR2 is SVGAGI. The germline V and J ends were trimmed by 5 bases and 9 bases, with 16 bases remaining between them. There are 13 residues in the CDR3.

This clonotype has ten or more counts. The chain combines TRBV7-9 with TRBJ1-1, with 12 bases fitting TRBD1. Per the germline V gene, CDR1 is SEHNR and CDR2 is FQNEAQ (reference sequence). The CDR3 covers 16 residues. The V and J ends lost 6 bases and 0 bases, in that order; junction bases with no gene match: 5. The CDR3 loop reads CASRPGTGGMNTEAFF. The CDR3 coding sequence is TGTGCCAGCAGACCCGGGACAGGGGGCATGAACACTGAAGCTTTCTTT.

The CDR3 protein is CASSPPRARGTDTQYF. The DNA for the CDR3 is TGTGCCAGCTCACCACCGCGGGCGCGGGGCACAGATACGCAGTATTTT. V is TRBV18 and J is TRBJ2-3; TRBD2 might be the D (5 bases). The CDR3 contains 16 residues. Germline V gene sequence: CDR1 KGHSH, CDR2 LQKENI. The germline V and J ends were trimmed by 0 bases and 1 base, with 11 bases remaining between them.

The sample holds one count of this clonotype. V and J are TRBV6-6 and TRBJ2-5; TRBD1 is a possible D gene (6 bases). V shed 2 bases and J shed 4 bases, with 14 bases lying between them. Per the germline V gene, CDR1 is MNHNY and CDR2 is SVGAGI (reference sequence). The CDR3 is made up of 15 amino acids. For the CDR3, the DNA is TGTGCCAGCAGTTACCTTGGCAGGGGAAGAGAGACCCAGTACTTC. It yields the protein CASSYLGRGRETQYF.

This clonotype is judged medium-sized (0.01 to 0.1%). The V and J genes are TRBV7-2 and TRBJ2-7; D tentatively reads TRBD1 or TRBD2 (5 bases each). The CDR3 loop spans 14 amino acids. V was cut by 5 bases and J by 0 bases, with 11 bases left in between. Germline V gene lookup returns CDR1 SGHTA and CDR2 FQGNSA. The CDR3 is CASSPPGASYEQYV. The CDR3 nucleotides are TGTGCCAGCAGCCCACCCGGGGCCTCCTACGAGCAGTACGTC.

This clonotype has ten or more counts. This sequence joins TRBV7-9 and TRBJ2-5; TRBD1 might be the D (5 bases). V shed 3 bases and J shed 2 bases, with 13 bases lying between them. This CDR3 spans 15 amino acids. The germline gives CDR1 SEHNR, CDR2 FQNEAQ (reference sequence). The CDR3 DNA sequence: TGTGCCAGCAGCTTGGAGACAGCCCCTCAAGAGACCCAGTACTTC. Translation gives CASSLETAPQETQYF.

This clonotype was seen at least ten times. CDR3 nucleotides: TGTGCCAGCAGTCCTCCAGGAGGGCCTAACACCGGGGAGCTGTTTTTT. Translated: CASSPPGGPNTGELFF. The rearrangement links TRBV12-3 or TRBV12-4 to TRBJ2-2; TRBD2 might be the D (6 bases). Trimming pared 5 bases from V and 2 bases from J, leaving 15 bases between. The CDR3 totals 16 residues.

This clonotype was counted ten times or more. The CDR3, as DNA: TGTGCCAGCAGCTACCCGAGTAACACTGAAGCTTTCTTT. Translating gives CASSYPSNTEAFF. V is TRBV6-2 or TRBV6-3 and J is TRBJ1-1, with D unclear. Germline CDR1 is MNHEY and CDR2 is SVGEGT. Trimming shortened V by 6 bases and J by 2 bases, and 10 bases separated the two germline ends. The CDR3 has 13 amino acids.

This clonotype was found many times. V usage is TRBV7-8 and J usage is TRBJ1-6; the match to TRBD1 covers 7 bases. CDR1 and CDR2 (germline): SGHVS, FQNEAQ. J was trimmed by 7 bases and V by 1 base; bases with no gene match: 13. The CDR3 contains 18 residues. DNA for the CDR3: TGTGCCAGCAGCTTAGGACGTGTCCCGGGACAGCTCAATTCACCCCTCCACTTT. This gives the protein CASSLGRVPGQLNSPLHF.

This clonotype turned up a few times. The chain recombines TRBV7-9 with TRBJ2-5; no firm D call. Germline values: CDR1 SEHNR, CDR2 FQNEAQ (reference sequence). Trimming stripped 2 bases from V and 1 base from J, with 5 bases between. The CDR3 consists of 13 residues. CDR3 nucleotide sequence: TGTGCCAGCAGCTTATTCTCCCAAGAGACCCAGTACTTC. This gives the protein CASSLFSQETQYF.

This clonotype was seen a few times. This chain uses TRBV6-1 with TRBJ2-6; D unresolved. V was cut by 2 bases and J by 1 base, with 9 bases left in between. Germline CDR1 and CDR2: MNHNS and SASEGT. The CDR3 covers 16 residues. The CDR3 DNA sequence: TGTGCCAGCAGTGAATGGGCCGAGTCTGGGGCCAACGTCCTGACTTTC. Amino acid sequence: CASSEWAESGANVLTF.